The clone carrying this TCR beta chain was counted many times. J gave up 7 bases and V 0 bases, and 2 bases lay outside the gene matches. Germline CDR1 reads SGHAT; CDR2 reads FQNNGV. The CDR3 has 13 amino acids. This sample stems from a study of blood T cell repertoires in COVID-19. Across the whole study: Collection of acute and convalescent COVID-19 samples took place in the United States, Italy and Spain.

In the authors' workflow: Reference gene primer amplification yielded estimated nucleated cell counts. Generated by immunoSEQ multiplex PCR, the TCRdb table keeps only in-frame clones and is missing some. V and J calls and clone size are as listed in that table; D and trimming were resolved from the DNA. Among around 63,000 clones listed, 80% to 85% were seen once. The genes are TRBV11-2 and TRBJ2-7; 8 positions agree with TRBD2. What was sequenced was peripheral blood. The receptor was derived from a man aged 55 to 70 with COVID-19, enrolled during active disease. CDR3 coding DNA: TGTGCCAGCAGCTTAGAGGCTAGCGGGGAGCAGTACTTC. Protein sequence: CASSLEASGEQYF.